A single sample gave rise to the 2 T cell receptor beta chains below, sequenced in a study of human T cells and chemical hapten exposure. This sample's time point: patch test 1, 2 weeks after DPC sensitization. Documented treatment: therapeutic diphenylcyclopropenone sensitization with weekly scalp DPC. MiXCR, applied by TCRdb to the RACE reads, yields one record per CDR3 protein. This table has about 120,000 distinct CDR3 sequences, approximately 13% appearing once. The source was whole blood, collected in connection with sensitization to the hapten diphenylcyclopropenone (DPC). These receptors were obtained from a man aged 18 to 30 with alopecia areata. Some clones in this sample may be carry-over from other donors' samples.

This clonotype was observed a handful of times. V usage is TRBV11-2 and J usage is TRBJ2-7; possible D gene TRBD2, 6 bases. Germline lookup yields CDR1 SGHAT and CDR2 FQNNGV. The length of the CDR3 is 16 residues. Deletions cut 1 base from V and 6 bases from J, with 19 bases between. This CDR3 reads CASSLVVAGRTAEQYF. The CDR3 DNA sequence: TGTGCCAGCAGCTTAGTGGTGGCAGGGAGGACCGCCGAGCAGTACTTC. Based on the CDR3 plus reference TRBV11-2 and TRBJ2-7, the full variable domain is EAGVAQSPRYKIIEKRQSVAFWCNPISGHATLYWYQQILGQGPKLLIQFQNNGVVDDSQLPKDRFSAERLKGVDSTLKIQPAKLEDSAVYLCASSLVVAGRTAEQYFGPGTRLTVT.

This clonotype was seen a few times. The chain couples TRBV27 to TRBJ2-5; maybe TRBD2 (5 bases). This CDR3 comprises 16 residues. CDR1 MNHEY and CDR2 SMNVEV come from the germline V gene (reference sequence). Trimming removed 0 bases at V and 5 bases at J, with 16 bases between. As DNA, the CDR3 is TGTGCCAGCAGTTTATCCACGGTTTCGGGGATTGAGACCCAGTACTTC. Translating gives CASSLSTVSGIETQYF.